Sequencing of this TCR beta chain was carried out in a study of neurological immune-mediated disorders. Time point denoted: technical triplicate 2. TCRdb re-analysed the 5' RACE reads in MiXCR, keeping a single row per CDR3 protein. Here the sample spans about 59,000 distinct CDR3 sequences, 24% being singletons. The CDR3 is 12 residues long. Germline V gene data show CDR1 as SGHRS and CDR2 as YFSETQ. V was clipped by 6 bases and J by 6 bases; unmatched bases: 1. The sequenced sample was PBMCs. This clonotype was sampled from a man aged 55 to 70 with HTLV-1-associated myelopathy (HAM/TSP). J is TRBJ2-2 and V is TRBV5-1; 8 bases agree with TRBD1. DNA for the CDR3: TGCGCCAGCACGGACAGGGCCGGGGAGCTGTTTTTT. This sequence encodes CASTDRAGELFF.